This entry describes one TCR beta chain. Its cognate antigen is unknown. The sample is drawn from a study of brain metastases from non-small cell lung cancer. Only in-frame clones appear in the TCRdb table, and some are missing; sequencing was by immunoSEQ multiplex PCR. The top ten hold 8.5% to 9.5% of the sample, which has fewer than 200 clones, 91% seen once. Notes on the study in general: Brain metastases shared most TCR repertoire with primaries, with sparse T cells. Brain metastases had lower T-cell infiltration than primary tumors. In 55% to 70% of brain metastases, T-cell clones were expanded compared with matched primary tumors.

The length of the CDR3 is 13 residues. Per the germline V gene, CDR1 is SGHRS and CDR2 is YFSETQ. Trimming removed 0 bases at V and 3 bases at J, with 4 bases between. The origin of this receptor is a donor aged 40 or older with non-small cell lung cancer. Specimen: tissue from a brain metastasis. The rearrangement uses TRBV5-1 and TRBJ1-5; D ambiguous. For the CDR3, the DNA is TGCGCCAGCAGCTTGGGGCCCAATCAGCCCCAGCATTTT. Translated: CASSLGPNQPQHF.